The 29 T cell receptor beta chains given below trace back to one sample, sequenced in a study of T cell responses to AZD1222 COVID-19 vaccine. Only in-frame clones appear in the TCRdb table, and some are missing; sequencing was by immunoSEQ multiplex PCR. Of 120,000 to 150,000 clones in the sample, about 89% were seen once. The sample was peripheral blood, taken on day 0 of AZD1222 vaccination. The receptors here all came from an adult in good health.

J is TRBJ1-1 and V is TRBV28; 10 bases fit TRBD1. This CDR3 has 13 residues. The V and J ends lost 8 bases and 11 bases, in that order; junction bases with no gene match: 11. Germline values: CDR1 MDHEN, CDR2 SYDVKM. CDR3 sequence reads: CASARDRGSLAFF. Written as DNA, the CDR3 is TGTGCCAGCGCTCGGGACAGGGGCAGTCTGGCTTTCTTT.

The chain links TRBV5-1 to TRBJ2-5; 9 bases line up with TRBD1. CDR1 and CDR2 (germline): SGHRS, YFSETQ. Germline trimming cut 0 bases from V and 5 bases from J; bases unmatched to any gene: 2. The CDR3 has 14 residues. The CDR3 spells CASSLEGTGETQYF. In DNA, the CDR3 is TGCGCCAGCAGCTTGGAGGGGACAGGGGAGACCCAGTACTTC. Using reference TRBV5-1 and TRBJ2-5 for the parts outside the CDR3, the full variable domain is KAGVTQTPRYLIKTRGQQVTLSCSPISGHRSVSWYQQTPGQGLQFLFEYFSETQRNKGNFPGRFSGRQFSNSRSEMNVSTLELGDSALYLCASSLEGTGETQYFGPGTRLLVL.

The genes are TRBV28 and TRBJ1-5; 7 nucleotides line up with TRBD1. V was pared by 5 bases and J by 7 bases, with 8 bases of the junction left unmatched. The CDR3 length is 14 residues. CDR1 and CDR2 (germline): MDHEN, SYDVKM. The CDR3 spells CASSPDRVGQPQHF. The CDR3 nucleotides read TGTGCCAGCAGTCCAGACAGGGTCGGGCAGCCCCAGCATTTT.

The chain joins TRBV6-5 to TRBJ1-6; TRBD1 matches at 7 bases. The CDR3 has 14 amino acids. Trimming removed 2 bases from V and 9 bases from J; junction bases left unmatched: 4. Germline lookup yields CDR1 MNHEY and CDR2 SVGAGI. CDR3 loop: CASSYQGGSSPLHF. The CDR3 bases are TGTGCCAGCAGTTACCAAGGGGGCAGTTCACCCCTCCACTTT.

The V and J genes are TRBV18 and TRBJ2-5; 11 bases are a match to TRBD1. CDR3 length: 15 residues. Germline V CDR1 and CDR2: KGHSH, LQKENI. The V gene end was trimmed by 4 bases and the J gene end by 4 bases; junction bases not matched to a gene: 5. CDR3 nucleotide sequence: TGTGCCAGCTCACTCGGACAGGGGGCCCCAGAGACCCAGTACTTC. It translates to CASSLGQGAPETQYF.

V gene TRBV10-3 combines with J gene TRBJ2-1, with D perhaps assigned TRBD1 or TRBD2 (5 bases each). The CDR3 has 14 amino acids. V was trimmed by 6 bases and J by 7 bases, leaving 16 bases between them. Germline lookup yields CDR1 ENHRY and CDR2 SYGVKD. The DNA of the CDR3 is TGTGCCATCAGAGAGGGGTTGGGGTGGAATGAGCAGTTCTTC. This translates into CAIREGLGWNEQFF.

This clone appeared once. The chain combines TRBV27 with TRBJ1-4; 7 nucleotides align to TRBD1. Germline loops: CDR1 MNHEY, CDR2 SMNVEV (reference sequence). This CDR3 is 14 amino acids long. V shed 8 bases and J 3 bases; nucleotides not matched to a gene: 6. The CDR3 loop reads CASAYGQANEKLFF. In DNA, the CDR3 is TGTGCCAGCGCTTACGGACAGGCTAATGAAAAACTGTTTTTT.

The rearrangement joins TRBV4-1 to TRBJ1-2; perhaps TRBD1 as D (6 bases). Germline lookup yields CDR1 MGHRA and CDR2 YSYEKL. The CDR3 has 16 amino acids. Trimming pared 2 bases from V and 8 bases from J, leaving 21 bases between. The DNA for the CDR3 is TGCGCCAGCAGCCAACTGGTACAGGGATTTACTATGGGCTACACCTTC. As protein: CASSQLVQGFTMGYTF.

The chain uses TRBV28 and TRBJ2-3; D gene uncertain. Germline V gives CDR1 MDHEN, CDR2 SYDVKM. The ends were cut back, 5 bases at V and 2 bases at J, with 11 bases in the middle. This CDR3 is 14 amino acids long. CDR3 nucleotide sequence: TGTGCCAGCAGTCTCCAATTCAACACAGATACGCAGTATTTT. Translation gives CASSLQFNTDTQYF. The variable domain in full, with the rest retrieved from reference TRBV28 and TRBJ2-3, is DVKVTQSSRYLVKRTGEKVFLECVQDMDHENMFWYRQDPGLGLRLIYFSYDVKMKEKGDIPEGYSVSREKKERFSLILESASTNQTSMYLCASSLQFNTDTQYFGPGTRLTVL.

The J gene is TRBJ1-6, the V gene TRBV7-8; D ambiguous. Germline-derived CDR1 and CDR2 are SGHVS and FQNEAQ. The CDR3 has 17 residues. Trimming stripped 3 bases from V and 4 bases from J, with 16 bases between. The CDR3, as DNA: TGTGCCAGCAGCTTGGAAGGACTGGGGATTTATAATTCACCCCTCCACTTT. Protein product: CASSLEGLGIYNSPLHF.

The sample holds a few counts of this clone. The rearrangement uses TRBV5-4 and TRBJ2-7; a weak D match, TRBD2 (5 bases). Germline CDR1 is SGHNT and CDR2 is YYREEE (reference sequence). V was pared by 4 bases and J by 0 bases, with 5 bases between. The CDR3 has 12 residues. CDR3 sequence: CASSRDSYEQYF. In DNA, the CDR3 is TGTGCCAGCAGCCGGGACTCCTACGAGCAGTACTTC.

This chain links TRBV29-1 with TRBJ2-7; D is undetermined. Germline CDR1 reads SQVTM; CDR2 reads ANQGSEA. The CDR3 is 12 residues long. V gave up 8 bases and J gave up 3 bases, with 14 bases separating them. The CDR3 here is CSSGHNRYEQYF. CDR3 coding DNA: TGCAGCTCTGGGCATAACCGCTACGAGCAGTACTTC.

The chain is built from TRBV5-5 and TRBJ2-2; tentative D call: TRBD1 (6 bases). V was shortened by 0 bases and J by 2 bases, with 14 bases between the two germline ends. Germline V gene sequence: CDR1 SGHKS, CDR2 YYEKEE (reference sequence). The CDR3 totals 17 residues. CDR3 sequence: CASSLARGTINTGELFF. The CDR3 nucleotides are TGTGCCAGCAGCTTGGCCCGTGGGACAATAAACACCGGGGAGCTGTTTTTT.

The J gene is TRBJ1-3, the V gene TRBV7-2; weak D call: TRBD1 (5 bases). Trimming removed 5 bases from V and 1 base from J, with 21 bases in between. Germline V gene lookup returns CDR1 SGHTA and CDR2 FQGNSA. The CDR3 is 18 amino acids. As DNA, the CDR3 is TGTGCCAGCAGCCCGTCACTACAGGCAGTCCGATCTGGAAACACCATATATTTT. It translates to CASSPSLQAVRSGNTIYF.

Comments on this clone: The junction does not match germline at one end; this may be a read error. This chain joins TRBV19 and TRBJ1-5, with 12 bases identical to TRBD1. The CDR3 is 17 residues long. CDR1 LNHDA and CDR2 SQIVND come from the germline V gene (reference sequence). CDR3 in amino acids: CASSLDRDRGRDQPQHF. In nucleotides, the CDR3 is TGTGCCAGTAGTCTAGACCGGGACAGGGGGCGCGATCAGCCCCAGCATTTT.

This chain links TRBV6-6 with TRBJ2-5; D not certain. The CDR3 has 11 amino acids. V was trimmed by 1 base and J by 13 bases, leaving 10 bases between them. Germline V gene sequence: CDR1 MNHNY, CDR2 SVGAGI (reference sequence). The CDR3 region is CASSYWNKAYF. The DNA for the CDR3 is TGTGCCAGCAGTTACTGGAACAAAGCGTACTTC.

This clone was seen just once. V usage is TRBV11-3 and J usage is TRBJ2-3, with TRBD2 matching over 14 bases. The CDR3 extends over 18 amino acids. Germline loops: CDR1 SGHNT, CDR2 YENEEA. The V gene end was trimmed by 5 bases and the J gene end by 0 bases; junction bases not matched to a gene: 7. The CDR3 DNA reads TGTGCCAGCAGCGCTCCGGGACTAGCGGGAGCTAGCACAGATACGCAGTATTTT. It translates to CASSAPGLAGASTDTQYF.

This clone was picked up a small number of times. This CDR3 is CASRFGGQGLGQPQHF. CDR3 nucleotide sequence: TGTGCCAGCAGATTCGGAGGACAGGGCTTGGGTCAGCCCCAGCATTTT. V gene TRBV2 combines with J gene TRBJ1-5; 8 bases are shared with TRBD1. CDR1 SNHLY and CDR2 FYNNEI come from the germline V gene. Trimming removed 6 bases from V and 6 bases from J; junction bases left unmatched: 13. The CDR3 is 16 residues long.

The genes are TRBV13 and TRBJ2-7, with no clear D. V was cut by 0 bases and J by 4 bases, with 13 bases left in between. CDR3 length equals 15 residues. Germline V lookup: CDR1 PRHDT, CDR2 FYEKMQ (reference sequence). CDR3 loop: CASSLGTLGIYEQYF. The CDR3 region has the DNA TGTGCCAGCAGCTTAGGGACGTTAGGGATTTACGAGCAGTACTTC.

The chain uses TRBV5-6 and TRBJ1-5; no clear D. CDR3 length: 14 amino acids. CDR1 is SGHDT and CDR2 is YYEEEE in the germline V gene. V was pared by 0 bases and J by 7 bases, with 11 bases between. CDR3 in amino acids: CASSLGTGGQPQHF. The CDR3 coding sequence is TGTGCCAGCAGCTTGGGGACGGGCGGGCAGCCCCAGCATTTT.

The chain couples TRBV28 to TRBJ2-7; 8 bases match TRBD1. V shed 8 bases and J 0 bases; nucleotides not matched to a gene: 9. The CDR3 runs to 15 residues. In germline, CDR1 is MDHEN, CDR2 SYDVKM. This chain's CDR3 is CASRGTGTSSYEQYF. Written as DNA, the CDR3 is TGTGCCAGCCGGGGGACAGGCACGAGCTCCTACGAGCAGTACTTC.

The chain uses TRBV12-3 or TRBV12-4 and TRBJ1-5, with D unclear. V lost 2 bases, J lost 4 bases, and 3 bases lay in between. CDR3 length: 12 amino acids. CDR3 in DNA: TGTGCCAGCAGTTTACCTAATCAGCCCCAGCATTTT. Translating gives CASSLPNQPQHF.

The chain has TRBV10-2 and TRBJ2-1, with D perhaps being TRBD1 or TRBD2 (6 bases each). The V gene's germline CDR1 is WSHSY and CDR2 SAAADI. The V and J ends lost 7 bases and 7 bases respectively, with 26 bases between them. The CDR3 length is 17 residues. The CDR3 coding sequence is TGCGCCAGCACGGTTTCGCCTTTAGGGGGGCCGAGGAATGAGCAGTTCTTC. It yields the protein CASTVSPLGGPRNEQFF.

This chain uses TRBV18 with TRBJ2-7, with D maybe TRBD2 (5 bases). Trimming took 2 bases from V and 7 from J, leaving 9 bases between them. The germline V gene encodes CDR1 KGHSH and CDR2 LQKENI. This CDR3 comprises 12 residues. In nucleotides, the CDR3 is TGTGCCAGCTCACCAGTGGGAGTGGAGCAGTACTTC. Translated, it gives CASSPVGVEQYF.

This clone was detected a few times. The chain employs TRBV14 and TRBJ2-7, with a possible D match to TRBD1 (5 bases). CDR1 and CDR2 (germline): SGHDN, FVKESK. V lost 0 bases and J lost 3, with 12 bases in between. The CDR3 loop spans 15 amino acids. CDR3: CASSQDRRQFYEQYF. CDR3 nucleotide sequence: TGTGCCAGCAGCCAAGATAGGAGACAGTTCTACGAGCAGTACTTC.

The rearrangement uses TRBV2 and TRBJ1-1; 7 bases are shared with TRBD1. CDR3 size: 14 residues. Germline lookup yields CDR1 SNHLY and CDR2 FYNNEI. V shed 7 bases, J shed 4 bases, and the junction held 9 bases outside the gene matches. CDR3 DNA: TGTGCCAGCACTTCACAGGGGTCAATCACTGAAGCTTTCTTT. This gives the protein CASTSQGSITEAFF.

This clone was found once. The chain recombines TRBV4-2 with TRBJ2-4; 13 positions agree with TRBD2. CDR1 and CDR2 (germline): LGHNA, YNFKEQ. V dropped 0 bases and J dropped 1; count of bases not matched to a gene: 9. This CDR3 comprises 20 residues. CDR3 region: CASSQDGGLTSGRAKNIQYF. CDR3 sequence (DNA): TGTGCCAGCAGCCAAGATGGGGGGTTGACTAGCGGGAGGGCCAAAAACATTCAGTACTTC.

This clone was seen only once. The chain combines TRBV27 with TRBJ2-3; 7 nucleotides align to TRBD1. CDR3 size: 14 residues. V shed 6 bases, J shed 5 bases, and the junction held 8 bases outside the gene matches. Germline V gives CDR1 MNHEY, CDR2 SMNVEV (reference sequence). CDR3 nucleotides: TGTGCCAGCAGAACTACAGGGGTGATAGATACGCAGTATTTT. This codes for CASRTTGVIDTQYF.

The gene calls are TRBV13 and TRBJ2-3, with D tentatively TRBD1 or TRBD2 (5 bases each). Germline loops: CDR1 PRHDT, CDR2 FYEKMQ (reference sequence). Trimming removed 4 bases at V and 3 bases at J, with 11 bases between. This CDR3 spans 14 amino acids. Here the CDR3 DNA reads TGTGCCAGCAGCTCTTGGGGGAGAACAGATACGCAGTATTTT. This gives the protein CASSSWGRTDTQYF.